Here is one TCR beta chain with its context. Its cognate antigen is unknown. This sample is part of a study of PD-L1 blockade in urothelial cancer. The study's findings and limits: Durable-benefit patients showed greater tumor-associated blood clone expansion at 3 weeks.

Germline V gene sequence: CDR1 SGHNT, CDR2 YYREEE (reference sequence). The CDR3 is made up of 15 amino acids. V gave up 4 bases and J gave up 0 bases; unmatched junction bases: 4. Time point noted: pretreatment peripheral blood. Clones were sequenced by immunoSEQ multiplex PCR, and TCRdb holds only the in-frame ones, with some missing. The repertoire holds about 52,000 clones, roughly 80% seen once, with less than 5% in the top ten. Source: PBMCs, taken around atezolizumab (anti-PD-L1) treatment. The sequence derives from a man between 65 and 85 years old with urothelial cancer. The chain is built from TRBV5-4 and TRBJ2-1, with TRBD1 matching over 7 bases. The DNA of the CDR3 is TGTGCCAGCAGCAAGGACAGGAGCTCCTACAATGAGCAGTTCTTC. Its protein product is CASSKDRSSYNEQFF.